This note documents a single T cell receptor (beta chain) sequence. In the same sample, other DNA sequences code for this CDR3. Trimming shortened V by 0 bases and J by 6 bases, and 10 bases separated the two germline ends. CDR1 and CDR2 (germline): SGHRS, YFSETQ. There are 14 residues in the CDR3. The data derive from a study of control samples from healthy donors and cancer patients. Method: immunoSEQ multiplex PCR; TCRdb's copy keeps in-frame clones and lacks some. The repertoire holds under 100,000 clones, with approximately 91% as singletons. V usage is TRBV5-1 and J usage is TRBJ1-5; the D gene is possibly TRBD1 (5 bases). The specimen sequenced was PBMCs. The sequence was obtained from a woman between 45 and 60 years old with colorectal cancer. The CDR3 nucleotides read TGCGCCAGCAGCTTGGATTCTGGGGGTCAGCCCCAGCATTTT. This gives the protein CASSLDSGGQPQHF.